The next 27 T cell receptor beta chains were all read from a single sample in a study of T-cell memory formation after mild COVID-19. TCRdb re-analysed the 5' RACE reads in MiXCR, keeping a single row per CDR3 protein. The sample yields 550,000 to 700,000 distinct CDR3 sequences, about 18% seen once. Sequencing was carried out using PBMCs or a T cell subset sorted from them (not recorded which). Every receptor here comes from an adult woman who had mild COVID-19 (a few samples of this study predate the infection). Cell type and time point are not known.

This clonotype was recorded at least ten times. The CDR3 is CASSSRVLDGSKNIQYF. CDR3 coding DNA: TGCGCCAGCAGCAGTCGAGTTCTGGACGGGTCCAAAAACATTCAGTACTTC. This chain links TRBV5-1 with TRBJ2-4; D remains unclear. Germline values: CDR1 SGHRS, CDR2 YFSETQ. Between the trimmed V and J ends, which lost 4 bases and 2 bases, there was a span of 19 bases. This CDR3 has 17 residues.

The rearrangement joins TRBV5-6 to TRBJ2-7; D might be TRBD2 (5 bases). The CDR3 sequence is 15 residues long. Deletions cut 0 bases from V and 4 bases from J, with 14 bases between. CDR1 is SGHDT, CDR2 YYEEEE, per germline. Written as DNA, the CDR3 is TGTGCCAGCAGCTTGGATTCGACGAGGGAATACGAGCAGTACTTC. This gives the protein CASSLDSTREYEQYF.

This clonotype was seen more than once but under ten times. V gene TRBV25-1 combines with J gene TRBJ2-7; tentatively, D is TRBD2 (6 bases). Germline V lookup: CDR1 MGHDK, CDR2 SYGVNS. The V end was cut by 0 bases, the J end by 12 bases, with 15 bases between. The CDR3 runs 13 residues. The CDR3 DNA reads TGTGCCAGCAGTGAATATCCGGGAGAGGGGATGTACTTC. Protein sequence: CASSEYPGEGMYF.

About this clonotype itself: Likely a read error: the CDR3 ends without its conserved phenylalanine or tryptophan. The chain has TRBV12-3 or TRBV12-4 and TRBJ2-5; D is possibly TRBD1 (6 bases). The CDR3 has 13 residues. The V gene lost 6 bases and the J gene lost 4 bases, with 12 bases spanning the gap. CDR3 nucleotide sequence: TGTGCCAGCAGCCCGACAGGACGAGAGACCCAGTACTTA. It specifies CASSPTGRETQYL.

This chain joins TRBV24-1 and TRBJ2-1, with unresolved D. Germline-derived CDR1 and CDR2 are KGHDR and SFDVKD. V gave up 2 bases and J gave up 6 bases, with 10 bases separating them. The length of the CDR3 is 14 residues. CDR3 nucleotide sequence: TGTGCCACCAGTGATTCCCCAGGTCCCAATGAGCAGTTCTTC. Its protein product is CATSDSPGPNEQFF.

The chain couples TRBV2 to TRBJ1-5, with D unresolved. The germline gives CDR1 SNHLY, CDR2 FYNNEI. This CDR3 is built from 15 residues. Trimming cost V 2 bases and J 1 base, with 9 bases left between them. This CDR3 reads CASSESWISNQPQHF. In DNA, the CDR3 is TGTGCCAGCAGTGAAAGTTGGATAAGCAATCAGCCCCAGCATTTT. The complete variable domain, with remaining parts taken from reference TRBV2 and TRBJ1-5, reads EPEVTQTPSHQVTQMGQEVILRCVPISNHLYFYWYRQILGQKVEFLVSFYNNEISEKSEIFDDQFSVERPDGSNFTLKIRSTKLEDSAMYFCASSESWISNQPQHFGDGTRLSIL.

This clonotype has a handful of counts. The chain links TRBV18 to TRBJ2-7; no definite D call. Germline loops: CDR1 KGHSH, CDR2 LQKENI. V was trimmed by 3 bases and J by 0 bases, leaving 9 bases between them. The CDR3 runs to 14 residues. CDR3 loop: CASSPRQNSYEQYF. DNA of the CDR3: TGTGCCAGCTCACCGAGGCAGAACTCCTACGAGCAGTACTTC.

The chain couples TRBV12-3 or TRBV12-4 to TRBJ2-1; tentative D call: TRBD2 (6 bases). The CDR3 spans 14 residues. The V gene lost 5 bases and the J gene lost 8 bases, with 16 bases spanning the gap. CDR3 loop: CASSRQVWGDEQFF. CDR3 in DNA: TGTGCCAGCAGTCGCCAGGTATGGGGGGATGAGCAGTTCTTC.

The chain uses TRBV7-9 and TRBJ1-1; D gene unclear. Germline V gene lookup returns CDR1 SEHNR and CDR2 FQNEAQ (reference sequence). Deletions cut 5 bases from V and 1 base from J, with 11 bases between. This CDR3 comprises 14 residues. The CDR3 region has the DNA TGTGCCAGCAGCGTCACAGTATCGAACACTGAAGCTTTCTTT. It codes for CASSVTVSNTEAFF.

This clonotype was found a few times. The V gene is TRBV7-9, the J gene TRBJ1-6, with no clear D. Germline V gives CDR1 SEHNR, CDR2 FQNEAQ (reference sequence). V dropped 5 bases and J dropped 7 bases, with 12 bases sitting between them. This CDR3 contains 14 residues. The CDR3 sequence: CASSEFQDNSPLHF. The CDR3 bases are TGTGCCAGCAGCGAATTTCAGGACAATTCACCCCTCCACTTT.

This clonotype turned up a few times. The chain couples TRBV29-1 to TRBJ2-7; 9 nucleotides agree with TRBD1. The ends lost 5 bases at V and 3 bases at J; junction bases unmatched: 8. Germline V gene lookup returns CDR1 SQVTM and CDR2 ANQGSEA. CDR3 length: 14 residues. CDR3 sequence reads: CSVMDRGTFYEQYF. The CDR3 DNA reads as TGCAGCGTTATGGACAGGGGCACCTTCTACGAGCAGTACTTC.

The chain couples TRBV5-6 to TRBJ2-7; D is possibly TRBD1 or TRBD2 (5 bases each). There are 13 residues in the CDR3. Germline assignment: CDR1 SGHDT and CDR2 YYEEEE. V was clipped by 5 bases and J by 4 bases, with 13 bases between them. The CDR3 DNA is TGTGCCAGCAGTCTCCGGGACCATTACGAGCAGTACTTC. Encoded protein: CASSLRDHYEQYF. The full variable domain, its missing parts supplied by reference TRBV5-6 and TRBJ2-7, is DAGVTQSPTHLIKTRGQQVTLRCSPKSGHDTVSWYQQALGQGPQFIFQYYEEEERQRGNFPDRFSGHQFPNYSSELNVNALLLGDSALYLCASSLRDHYEQYFGPGTRLTVT.

This chain uses TRBV9 with TRBJ2-5; 7 bases fit TRBD2. V shed 0 bases, J shed 2 bases, and the junction held 7 bases outside the gene matches. Germline V lookup: CDR1 SGDLS, CDR2 YYNGEE. The CDR3 has 16 residues. The CDR3 reads CASSVAAGTTQETQYF. DNA for the CDR3: TGTGCCAGCAGCGTAGCCGCCGGGACTACGCAAGAGACCCAGTACTTC.

This clonotype was detected a few times. The V call is TRBV19, the J call TRBJ2-3, with a tentative D call TRBD2 (5 bases). Deletions cut 4 bases from V and 4 bases from J, with 12 bases between. Germline CDR1 reads LNHDA; CDR2 reads SQIVND (reference sequence). The CDR3 totals 14 residues. The CDR3 reads CASSRSGKSDTQYF. The CDR3 region has the DNA TGTGCCAGTAGTAGAAGCGGAAAGTCAGATACGCAGTATTTT.

This clonotype was counted only a few times. The chain has TRBV4-3 and TRBJ2-1; TRBD2 agrees at 13 bases. Germline V gene data show CDR1 as LGHNA and CDR2 as YSLEER. The length of the CDR3 is 17 residues. The junction had 4 bases not matched to a gene; V was cut back by 3 bases and J by 2 bases. The CDR3 here is CASSQLGLAGTYNEQFF. The CDR3, as DNA: TGCGCCAGCAGCCAGCTGGGACTAGCGGGAACCTACAATGAGCAGTTCTTC.

The chain is built from TRBV7-9 and TRBJ2-2; 7 nucleotides agree with TRBD2. Germline V gene sequence: CDR1 SEHNR, CDR2 FQNEAQ (reference sequence). The V segment lost 5 bases and the J segment 1 base; nucleotides outside the gene matches: 4. This CDR3 has 15 amino acids. The CDR3 is CASSVRGGNTGELFF. The CDR3 DNA sequence: TGTGCCAGCAGCGTACGCGGGGGGAACACCGGGGAGCTGTTTTTT.

The V and J genes are TRBV12-3 or TRBV12-4 and TRBJ1-6, with 7 nucleotides matching TRBD1. V shed 3 bases and J 14 bases; nucleotides not matched to a gene: 10. The CDR3 has 14 amino acids. CDR3 amino acids: CASSLTGPSSALHF. CDR3 coding DNA: TGTGCCAGCAGTTTGACAGGGCCCTCTTCGGCCCTCCACTTT.

This clonotype occurred many times. The chain joins TRBV5-1 to TRBJ1-2; the D is unclear. Germline-derived CDR1 and CDR2 are SGHRS and YFSETQ. Between the trimmed V and J ends, which lost 4 bases and 5 bases, there was a span of 15 bases. The CDR3 runs 14 residues. The CDR3 DNA sequence: TGCGCCAGCAGCCGGGCAGAGGCCCGTTATGGCTACACCTTC. Translation gives CASSRAEARYGYTF. Combining the CDR3 with reference TRBV5-1 and TRBJ1-2 gives the whole variable domain KAGVTQTPRYLIKTRGQQVTLSCSPISGHRSVSWYQQTPGQGLQFLFEYFSETQRNKGNFPGRFSGRQFSNSRSEMNVSTLELGDSALYLCASSRAEARYGYTFGSGTRLTVV.

This clonotype was observed many times. The chain carries TRBV27 and TRBJ2-7; 8 bases align to TRBD1. This CDR3 comprises 16 residues. The junction had 10 bases not matched to a gene; V was cut back by 6 bases and J by 0 bases. From germline, CDR1 is MNHEY and CDR2 SMNVEV (reference sequence). The CDR3 sequence: CASRIYTGTGSYEQYF. The CDR3 bases are TGTGCCAGCAGGATATATACCGGGACAGGCTCCTACGAGCAGTACTTC.

J is TRBJ2-1 and V is TRBV6-2 or TRBV6-3; 15 bases map to TRBD2. Unmatched junction bases numbered 6, after V lost 4 bases and J lost 8 bases. Germline CDR1 is MNHEY and CDR2 is SVGEGT. The CDR3 is 16 amino acids. CDR3 in DNA: TGTGCCAGCAGTTTAGGACTAGCGGGAGGGAGGCATGAGCAGTTCTTC. This codes for CASSLGLAGGRHEQFF.

The chain links TRBV27 to TRBJ1-5, with 11 bases that match TRBD1. Trimming at V came to 3 bases and at J to 0 bases, leaving 7 bases not matched to a gene. Per the germline V gene, CDR1 is MNHEY and CDR2 is SMNVEV (reference sequence). CDR3 length equals 18 residues. In DNA form, the CDR3 reads TGTGCCAGCAGTTTCCATGGGGACAGGGGGTATAGCAATCAGCCCCAGCATTTT. Translation: CASSFHGDRGYSNQPQHF.

This rearrangement joins TRBV20-1 to TRBJ2-3; D is possibly TRBD2 (6 bases). The CDR3 is made up of 17 amino acids. Trimming took 3 bases from V and 1 from J, leaving 20 bases between them. Germline V gene lookup returns CDR1 DFQATT and CDR2 SNEGSKA (reference sequence). The DNA of the CDR3 is TGCAGTGCTAGTGGCTATAAGGGGCGGGAAGGCACAGATACGCAGTATTTT. Protein product: CSASGYKGREGTDTQYF.

This clonotype was observed a handful of times. CDR3 DNA sequence: TGTGCCAGCAGCGTATCTACGAACCAAGAGACCCAGTACTTC. Encoded protein: CASSVSTNQETQYF. The chain recombines TRBV9 with TRBJ2-5; D unresolved. This CDR3 comprises 14 residues. CDR1 is SGDLS, CDR2 YYNGEE, per germline. V was pared by 1 base and J by 0 bases, with 7 bases between.

V and J are TRBV20-1 and TRBJ1-1; D is uncertain. The CDR3 contains 12 residues. The germline gives CDR1 DFQATT, CDR2 SNEGSKA (reference sequence). Trimming stripped 0 bases from V and 3 bases from J, with 5 bases between. As DNA, the CDR3 is TGCAGTGCTAGAGATAGGCACACTGAAGCTTTCTTT. Translating it yields CSARDRHTEAFF.

The chain recombines TRBV4-1 with TRBJ1-1; TRBD1 might be the D (5 bases). Germline V gives CDR1 MGHRA, CDR2 YSYEKL. This CDR3 is built from 16 residues. Trimming removed 2 bases from V and 0 bases from J, with 13 bases in between. CDR3 coding DNA: TGCGCCAGCAGCCAACTTCTTCCGGGGCTGAACACTGAAGCTTTCTTT. This gives the protein CASSQLLPGLNTEAFF.

At least ten counts were recorded for this clonotype. In nucleotides, the CDR3 is TGTGCCAGCTCACCAGGCTTAGCGGAAGCAGATACGCAGTATTTT. It translates to CASSPGLAEADTQYF. This chain uses TRBV18 with TRBJ2-3; D is perhaps TRBD2 (6 bases). Per germline, CDR1 KGHSH and CDR2 LQKENI. The CDR3 has 15 amino acids. V was pared by 2 bases and J by 4 bases, with 13 bases between.

This clonotype came up many times. The chain joins TRBV7-9 to TRBJ2-7, with a tentative D call TRBD2 (6 bases). The V end was cut by 4 bases, the J end by 1 base, with 8 bases between. Germline V gene data show CDR1 as SEHNR and CDR2 as FQNEAQ (reference sequence). CDR3 length equals 13 residues. CDR3 region: CASSSGLSYEQYF. In nucleotides, the CDR3 is TGTGCCAGCAGCTCGGGACTTTCCTACGAGCAGTACTTC.